This T cell receptor (beta chain) was documented in a study of T-cell memory formation after mild COVID-19. Study context: Largely donor-specific TCR clusters were found.

Via MiXCR, TCRdb re-called the 5' RACE reads, giving one row per CDR3 protein. The sample holds around 340,000 distinct CDR3 sequences, around 13% seen once. Notes on this clonotype: A junction end diverges from the germline sequence, so it may reflect a read error.

The sequencing sample was made of PBMCs or a T cell subset sorted from them (not recorded which). The TCR originated in a man aged 18 to 30 who had mild COVID-19 (a few samples of this study predate the infection). Cell type and time point are not known.

The CDR3 sequence is CASSITRAGELFF. The CDR3 nucleotides are TGTGCTAGCAGCATAACGAGGGCCGGGGAGCTGTTTTTT. The genes are TRBV7-7 and TRBJ2-2; TRBD2 is a possible D gene (5 bases). Germline V lookup: CDR1 SSHAT, CDR2 FNYEAQ (reference sequence). The CDR3 extends over 13 amino acids.